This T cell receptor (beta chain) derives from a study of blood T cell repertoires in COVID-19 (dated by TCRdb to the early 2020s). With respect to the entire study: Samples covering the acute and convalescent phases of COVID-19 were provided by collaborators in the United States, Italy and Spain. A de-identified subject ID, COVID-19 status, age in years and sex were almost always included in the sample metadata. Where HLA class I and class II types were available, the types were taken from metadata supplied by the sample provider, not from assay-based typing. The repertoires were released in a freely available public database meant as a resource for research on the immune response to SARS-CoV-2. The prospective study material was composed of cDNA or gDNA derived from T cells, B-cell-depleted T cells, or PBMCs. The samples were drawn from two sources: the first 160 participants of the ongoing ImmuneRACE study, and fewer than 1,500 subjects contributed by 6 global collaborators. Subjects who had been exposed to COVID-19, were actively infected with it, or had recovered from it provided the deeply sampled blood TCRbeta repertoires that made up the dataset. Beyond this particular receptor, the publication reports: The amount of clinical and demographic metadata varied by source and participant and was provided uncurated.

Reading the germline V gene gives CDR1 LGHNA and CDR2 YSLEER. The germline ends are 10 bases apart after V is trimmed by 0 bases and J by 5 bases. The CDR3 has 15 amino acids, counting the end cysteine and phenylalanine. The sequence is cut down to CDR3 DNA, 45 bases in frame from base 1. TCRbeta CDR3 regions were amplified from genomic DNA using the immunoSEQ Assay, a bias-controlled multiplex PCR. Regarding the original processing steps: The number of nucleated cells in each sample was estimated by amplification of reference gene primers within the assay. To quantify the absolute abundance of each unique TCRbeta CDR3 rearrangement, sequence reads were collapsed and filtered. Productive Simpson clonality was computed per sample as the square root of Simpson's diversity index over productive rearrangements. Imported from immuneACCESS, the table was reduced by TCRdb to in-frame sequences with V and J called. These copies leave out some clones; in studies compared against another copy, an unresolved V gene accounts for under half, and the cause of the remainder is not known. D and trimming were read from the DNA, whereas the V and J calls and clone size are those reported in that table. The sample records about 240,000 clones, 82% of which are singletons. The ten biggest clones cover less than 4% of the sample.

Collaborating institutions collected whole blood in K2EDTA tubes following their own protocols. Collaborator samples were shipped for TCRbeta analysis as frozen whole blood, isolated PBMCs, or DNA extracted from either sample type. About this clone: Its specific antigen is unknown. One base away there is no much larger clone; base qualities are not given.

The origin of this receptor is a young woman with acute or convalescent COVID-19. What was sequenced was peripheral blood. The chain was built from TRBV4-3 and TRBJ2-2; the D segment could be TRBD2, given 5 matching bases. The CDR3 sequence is CASSQDWPGTGELFF. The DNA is TGCGCCAGCAGCCAAGATTGGCCGGGGACCGGGGAGCTGTTTTTT.